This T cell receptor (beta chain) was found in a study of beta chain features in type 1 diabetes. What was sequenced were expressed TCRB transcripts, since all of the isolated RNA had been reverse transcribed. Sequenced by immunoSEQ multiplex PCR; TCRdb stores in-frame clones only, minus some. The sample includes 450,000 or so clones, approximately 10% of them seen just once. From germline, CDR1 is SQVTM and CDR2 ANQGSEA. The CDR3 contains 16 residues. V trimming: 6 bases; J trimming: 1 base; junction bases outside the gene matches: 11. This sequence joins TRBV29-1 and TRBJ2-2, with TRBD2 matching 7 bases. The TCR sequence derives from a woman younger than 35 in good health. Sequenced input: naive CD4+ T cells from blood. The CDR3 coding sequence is TGCAGCGTCCTGAGGCGGGGGTTCGGGAACACCGGGGAGCTGTTTTTT. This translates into CSVLRRGFGNTGELFF.